The 26 T cell receptor beta chains presented below share a single source sample, sequenced in a study of shared clonotypes between healthy human individuals. Naivety among CD8 cells was defined by CD45RO negativity and positive CCR7 selection, thereby excluding terminally differentiated effector memory CD45RA+ cells. Method: immunoSEQ multiplex PCR; TCRdb's copy keeps in-frame clones and lacks some. There are about 2 million clones in the sample; roughly 95% occur only once, and roughly 1% lies in the top ten. The sequenced material came from naive CD8+ T cells sorted from blood. The receptors were gathered from a young man in good health.

The V call is TRBV6-6, the J call TRBJ2-1; D remains unclear. Germline V CDR1 and CDR2: MNHNY, SVGAGI (reference sequence). This CDR3 comprises 13 residues. Trimming took 8 bases from V and 2 from J, leaving 10 bases between them. CDR3 protein: CASGPSPYNEQFF. The CDR3 region has the DNA TGTGCCAGCGGACCTTCCCCCTACAATGAGCAGTTCTTC.

The V call is TRBV2, the J call TRBJ2-7; D is undetermined. V was trimmed by 5 bases and J by 4 bases, leaving 12 bases between them. The CDR3 covers 13 residues. Per the germline V gene, CDR1 is SNHLY and CDR2 is FYNNEI. DNA of the CDR3: TGTGCCAGCAGTCCGATGGTCTCGTACGAGCAGTACTTC. Translation: CASSPMVSYEQYF.

The V gene is TRBV19, the J gene TRBJ1-1; D ambiguous. V was trimmed by 3 bases and J by 8 bases, leaving 13 bases between them. CDR1 and CDR2 (germline): LNHDA, SQIVND (reference sequence). There are 13 residues in the CDR3. The CDR3 spells CASSMTDAAEAFF. CDR3 DNA sequence: TGTGCCAGTAGTATGACGGATGCGGCGGAAGCTTTCTTT.

The gene calls are TRBV27 and TRBJ1-2; D is unresolved. The CDR3 consists of 16 residues. Trimming removed 0 bases from V and 0 bases from J, with 11 bases in between. The germline gives CDR1 MNHEY, CDR2 SMNVEV (reference sequence). The CDR3 loop reads CASSLSRGRPNYGYTF. CDR3 sequence (DNA): TGTGCCAGCAGTTTATCTCGCGGGCGCCCTAACTATGGCTACACCTTC.

Only one count was recorded for this clone. V gene TRBV7-9 combines with J gene TRBJ2-3; D not certain. Trimming took off 1 base at V and 1 base at J, with 6 bases between the two ends. Germline CDR1 reads SEHNR; CDR2 reads FQNEAQ (reference sequence). The CDR3 length is 14 residues. DNA of the CDR3: TGTGCCAGCAGCTTAGACTACCGCACAGATACGCAGTATTTT. Protein: CASSLDYRTDTQYF.

The rearrangement uses TRBV5-6 and TRBJ2-3, with D unclear. The germline gives CDR1 SGHDT, CDR2 YYEEEE. This CDR3 region has 12 residues. Trimming cost V 1 base and J 6 bases, with 6 bases left between them. The DNA for the CDR3 is TGTGCCAGCAGCTTGTTGAGGGATACGCAGTATTTT. Its translation is CASSLLRDTQYF.

V gene TRBV2 combines with J gene TRBJ1-2, with 10 bases lining up with TRBD1. Germline CDR1 and CDR2: SNHLY and FYNNEI. The CDR3 extends over 14 amino acids. V lost 4 bases, J lost 7 bases, and 6 bases stayed unmatched. The CDR3 loop is CASSGDRGPVGYTF. The CDR3 DNA reads as TGTGCCAGCAGTGGGGACAGGGGACCCGTTGGCTACACCTTC.

The CDR3 coding sequence is TGCGCCAGCAGCCGAGGGAAAGGTGGACACGAGCAGTACTTC. It codes for CASSRGKGGHEQYF. This chain joins TRBV4-3 and TRBJ2-7, with D perhaps TRBD2 (5 bases). This CDR3 comprises 14 residues. V lost 4 bases, J lost 5 bases, and 15 bases lay in between. Germline-derived CDR1 and CDR2 are LGHNA and YSLEER.

The V and J genes are TRBV30 and TRBJ2-7; D perhaps matches TRBD2 (5 bases). In germline, CDR1 is GTSNPN, CDR2 SVGIG (reference sequence). The V and J ends lost 3 bases and 6 bases respectively, with 21 bases between them. The CDR3 extends over 15 amino acids. In DNA form, the CDR3 reads TGTGCCTGGAGGGGCCCCGAGGGCCTAAGCTTCGAGCAGTACTTC. Its protein is CAWRGPEGLSFEQYF.

This clone was recorded only once. J is TRBJ2-5 and V is TRBV29-1; no clear D gene. Germline CDR1 is SQVTM and CDR2 is ANQGSEA. This CDR3 is 12 amino acids long. V lost 4 bases and J lost 1, with 7 bases in between. CDR3 in DNA: TGCAGCGTTGGAGTCCCCCAAGAGACCCAGTACTTC. It is translated as CSVGVPQETQYF.

The gene calls are TRBV5-1 and TRBJ2-5; TRBD2 matches at 7 bases. V lost 1 base to trimming and J lost 5 bases; unmatched junction nucleotides: 5. Germline CDR1 is SGHRS and CDR2 is YFSETQ. This CDR3 has 14 amino acids. Here the CDR3 reads CASSLIRGGETQYF. DNA of the CDR3: TGCGCCAGCAGCTTGATTAGGGGAGGGGAGACCCAGTACTTC.

V is TRBV7-6 and J is TRBJ1-2; 10 nucleotides align to TRBD1. The germline gives CDR1 SGHVS, CDR2 FNYEAQ. This CDR3 is 16 amino acids long. The ends lost 4 bases at V and 2 bases at J; junction bases unmatched: 7. The CDR3 nucleotides are TGTGCCAGCAGCTCTACCCCGGGACAGGGGAACTATGGCTACACCTTC. It is translated as CASSSTPGQGNYGYTF. The full variable domain, its missing parts supplied by reference TRBV7-6 and TRBJ1-2, is GAGVSQSPRYKVTKRGQDVALRCDPISGHVSLYWYRQALGQGPEFLTYFNYEAQQDKSGLPNDRFSAERPEGSISTLTIQRTEQRDSAMYRCASSSTPGQGNYGYTFGSGTRLTVV.

The chain links TRBV9 to TRBJ2-5, with unresolved D. Looked up from germline, CDR1 is SGDLS and CDR2 is YYNGEE. Between the trimmed V and J ends, which lost 0 bases and 4 bases, there was a span of 7 bases. This CDR3 region has 13 residues. The DNA for the CDR3 is TGTGCCAGCAGCGTAGATGACGGAGAGACCCAGTACTTC. Encoded protein: CASSVDDGETQYF.

The chain recombines TRBV9 with TRBJ2-3, with D tentatively TRBD1 (5 bases). V gave up 4 bases and J gave up 2 bases, with 17 bases separating them. The CDR3 runs to 16 residues. Per the germline V gene, CDR1 is SGDLS and CDR2 is YYNGEE. DNA for the CDR3: TGTGCCAGCAGCCTCTCAAGGGGCAGGAACACAGATACGCAGTATTTT. Its translation is CASSLSRGRNTDTQYF.

This chain uses TRBV4-1 with TRBJ2-6; D is unclear. Per the germline V gene, CDR1 is MGHRA and CDR2 is YSYEKL. This CDR3 is 16 amino acids long. V lost 1 base to trimming and J lost 4 bases, with 11 bases between them. CDR3 sequence (DNA): TGCGCCAGCAGCCAAGGATGGGGATTAGGGGCCAACGTCCTGACTTTC. It translates to CASSQGWGLGANVLTF.

This clone appeared a few times. The chain employs TRBV5-4 and TRBJ1-1, with 7 nucleotides matching TRBD1. The CDR3 consists of 13 residues. CDR1 SGHNT and CDR2 YYREEE come from the germline V gene (reference sequence). Unmatched junction bases numbered 4, after V lost 4 bases and J lost 4 bases. CDR3 loop: CASSQTGTTEAFF. The CDR3 DNA follows: TGTGCCAGCAGCCAGACAGGGACCACTGAAGCTTTCTTT.

This clone was seen once. The sample has other DNA sequences that encode this CDR3 too. The V and J genes are TRBV6-5 and TRBJ2-7; 10 bases agree with TRBD2. This CDR3 has 13 residues. V shed 9 bases, J shed 3 bases, and the junction held 5 bases outside the gene matches. The germline V gene has CDR1 MNHEY and CDR2 SVGAGI. The CDR3 nucleotides are TGTGCCAGTTCCCTAGCGGGAGTCTACGAGCAGTACTTC. It is translated as CASSLAGVYEQYF.

To note about this clone: Other DNA sequences in this sample translate to the same CDR3. The chain uses TRBV28 and TRBJ2-7; 13 bases are shared with TRBD2. The CDR3 totals 14 residues. V gave up 6 bases and J gave up 4 bases; unmatched junction bases: 3. Germline assignment: CDR1 MDHEN and CDR2 SYDVKM. This chain's CDR3 is CASSWTSGGYEQYF. The CDR3 coding sequence is TGTGCCAGCAGCTGGACTAGCGGGGGTTACGAGCAGTACTTC.

V gene TRBV13 combines with J gene TRBJ2-7, with TRBD1 matching 9 bases. The CDR3 has 14 amino acids. V was clipped by 11 bases and J by 2 bases; unmatched bases: 10. Germline CDR1 and CDR2: PRHDT and FYEKMQ (reference sequence). The CDR3 region has the DNA TGTGCCTCCCGGCCCAGGGACAGGGCCTACGAGCAGTACTTC. It codes for CASRPRDRAYEQYF.

The chain links TRBV19 to TRBJ1-2; weak D call: TRBD1 (5 bases). Germline CDR1 is LNHDA and CDR2 is SQIVND (reference sequence). There are 15 residues in the CDR3. The germline V and J ends were trimmed by 6 bases and 6 bases, with 20 bases remaining between them. The chain's CDR3 is CASSLNPGPAHGYTF. CDR3 coding DNA: TGTGCCAGTAGCCTGAACCCGGGGCCTGCGCATGGCTACACCTTC.

The chain joins TRBV7-8 to TRBJ1-1, with D hard to call. V was trimmed by 4 bases and J by 4 bases, leaving 7 bases between them. The germline gives CDR1 SGHVS, CDR2 FQNEAQ. The CDR3 runs to 12 residues. CDR3 sequence: CASSSRITEAFF. The CDR3 DNA reads as TGTGCCAGCAGCTCGCGGATCACTGAAGCTTTCTTT.

This clone was seen a single time. The J gene is TRBJ2-5, the V gene TRBV18; D is uncertain. The germline CDR1 and CDR2 sequences are KGHSH and LQKENI. The CDR3 runs 12 residues. V was pared by 3 bases and J by 5 bases, with 7 bases between. CDR3 DNA sequence: TGTGCCAGCTCACCGAGATCGGAGACCCAGTACTTC. Residues: CASSPRSETQYF.

The rearrangement links TRBV14 to TRBJ2-1, with a tentative D call TRBD2 (7 bases). The CDR3 covers 16 residues. The germline gives CDR1 SGHDN, CDR2 FVKESK. Trimming took 0 bases from V and 4 from J, leaving 13 bases between them. CDR3 residues: CASSQEGGGSYNEQFF. The DNA of the CDR3 is TGTGCCAGCAGCCAAGAAGGGGGGGGATCTTACAATGAGCAGTTCTTC.

The chain recombines TRBV9 with TRBJ1-2; TRBD1 matches at 7 bases. V lost 0 bases and J lost 3; bases outside the gene matches: 8. The CDR3 consists of 16 residues. Looked up from germline, CDR1 is SGDLS and CDR2 is YYNGEE. CDR3 amino acids: CASSVANRGLDYGYTF. The CDR3 DNA is TGTGCCAGCAGCGTAGCTAACAGGGGTTTGGACTATGGCTACACCTTC.

V gene TRBV7-9 combines with J gene TRBJ2-5; D is possibly TRBD1 (6 bases). In germline, CDR1 is SEHNR, CDR2 FQNEAQ (reference sequence). V was clipped by 5 bases and J by 5 bases, with 24 bases between them. The CDR3 spans 17 residues. The DNA of the CDR3 is TGTGCCAGCAGCCCGCCGTGGGGACATTGGTCGGAGGAGACCCAGTACTTC. Residues: CASSPPWGHWSEETQYF. Full variable domain (missing parts from reference TRBV7-9 and TRBJ2-5): DTGVSQNPRHKITKRGQNVTFRCDPISEHNRLYWYRQTLGQGPEFLTYFQNEAQLEKSRLLSDRFSAERPKGSFSTLEIQRTEQGDSAMYLCASSPPWGHWSEETQYFGPGTRLLVL.

The gene calls are TRBV27 and TRBJ2-7; 7 nucleotides line up with TRBD2. The ends lost 6 bases at V and 5 bases at J; junction bases unmatched: 10. The CDR3 covers 14 residues. From germline, CDR1 is MNHEY and CDR2 SMNVEV (reference sequence). CDR3 coding DNA: TGTGCCAGCAGCCTCGTTGGGGGGGAGAACGAGCAGTACTTC. It codes for CASSLVGGENEQYF.